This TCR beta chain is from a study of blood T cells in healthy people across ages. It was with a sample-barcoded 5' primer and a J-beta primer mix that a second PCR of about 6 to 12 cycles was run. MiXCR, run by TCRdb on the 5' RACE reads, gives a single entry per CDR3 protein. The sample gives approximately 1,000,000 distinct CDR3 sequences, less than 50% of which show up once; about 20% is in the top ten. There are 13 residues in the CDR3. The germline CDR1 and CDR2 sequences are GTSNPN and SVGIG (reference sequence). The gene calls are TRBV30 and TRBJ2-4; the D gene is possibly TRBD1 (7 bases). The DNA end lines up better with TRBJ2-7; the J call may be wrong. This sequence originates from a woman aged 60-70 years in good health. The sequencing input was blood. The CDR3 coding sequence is TGTGCCACGGAGGGGGCCTACTCCTACGAGCAGTACTTC. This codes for CATEGAYSYEQYF.